The sequence of this TCR beta chain was determined in a study of regulatory T cells in long-lasting Graves disease. Study conclusions and caveats: Persistent disease favored TRBV28, TRBJ1-2 and TRBJ2-5. Those with persistent disease had in common more public clonotypes (2,741) than new patients (around 910).

Time point: newly diagnosed GD, antithyroid drugs for less than 3 months. Isolated PBMC RNA provided the starting material for the TCR library. V was clipped by 1 base and J by 10 bases, with 9 bases between them. CDR1 is SGHTS and CDR2 is YDEGEE in the germline V gene. This CDR3 comprises 12 residues. Arm-PCR of CDR3 regions and iRepertoire HTBI primers were the basis on which TCR beta libraries were built. TCRdb ran MiXCR on the multiplex PCR reads and lists one entry per CDR3 protein. The table includes roughly 560,000 distinct CDR3 sequences, approximately 12% detected once. Remarks on this clonotype: Its antigen is unknown.

The same sample was also used in a study of T cells in Graves' hyperthyroidism and ophthalmopathy. That source reports: Hyperthyroidism had been newly diagnosed in patients aged 18 to 65, and its duration was under 2 months.

The starting material was peripheral blood mononuclear cells (PBMCs), obtained at new diagnosis, from a patient treated with antithyroid drugs. This rearrangement joins TRBV5-8 to TRBJ1-5; no clear D gene. The sequence was collected from a woman younger than 45 with Graves disease. CDR3 DNA sequence: TGTGCCAGCAGCTTGCCCCCTCGCCCCCAGCATTTT. It codes for CASSLPPRPQHF.